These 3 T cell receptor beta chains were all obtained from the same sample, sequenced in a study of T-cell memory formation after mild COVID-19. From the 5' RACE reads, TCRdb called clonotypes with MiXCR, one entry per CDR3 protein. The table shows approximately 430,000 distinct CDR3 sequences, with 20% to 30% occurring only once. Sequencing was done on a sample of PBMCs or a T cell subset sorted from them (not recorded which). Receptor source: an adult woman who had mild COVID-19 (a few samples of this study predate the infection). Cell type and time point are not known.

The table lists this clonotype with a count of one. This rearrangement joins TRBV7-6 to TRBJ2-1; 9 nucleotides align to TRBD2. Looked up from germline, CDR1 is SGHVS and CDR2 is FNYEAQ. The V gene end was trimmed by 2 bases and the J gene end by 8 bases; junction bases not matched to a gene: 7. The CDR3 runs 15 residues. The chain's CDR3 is CASSLSGTSRDEQFF. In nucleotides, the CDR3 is TGTGCCAGCAGCTTATCAGGGACTAGCAGGGATGAGCAGTTCTTC.

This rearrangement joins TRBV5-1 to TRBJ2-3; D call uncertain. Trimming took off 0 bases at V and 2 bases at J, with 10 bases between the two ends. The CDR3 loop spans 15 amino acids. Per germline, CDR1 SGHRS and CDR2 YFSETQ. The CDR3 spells CASSLVGTTTDTQYF. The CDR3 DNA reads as TGCGCCAGCAGCTTGGTGGGCACAACCACAGATACGCAGTATTTT.

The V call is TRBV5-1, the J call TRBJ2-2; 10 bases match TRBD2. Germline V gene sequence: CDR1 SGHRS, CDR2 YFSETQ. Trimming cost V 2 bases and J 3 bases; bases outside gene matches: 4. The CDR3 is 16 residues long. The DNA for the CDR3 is TGCGCCAGCAGCTTAAGTAGCGGGAGGCACACCGGGGAGCTGTTTTTT. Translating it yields CASSLSSGRHTGELFF.